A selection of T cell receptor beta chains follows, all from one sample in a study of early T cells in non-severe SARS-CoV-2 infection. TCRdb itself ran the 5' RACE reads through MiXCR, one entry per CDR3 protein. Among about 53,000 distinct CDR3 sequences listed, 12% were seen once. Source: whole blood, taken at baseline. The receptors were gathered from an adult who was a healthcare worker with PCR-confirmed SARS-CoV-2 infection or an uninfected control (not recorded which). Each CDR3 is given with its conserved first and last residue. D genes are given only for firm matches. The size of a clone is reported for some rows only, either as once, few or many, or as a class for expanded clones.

CDR3nt: TGTGCCAGCAGCTTAGCGGGGGTCCAGGGGGCGTACAATGAGCAGTTCTTC
CDR3aa: CASSLAGVQGAYNEQFF
v_gene: TRBV7-2
d_gene: TRBD1
abundance: many
j_gene: TRBJ2-1

CDR3nt: TGCAGCGTTGGTGCGCACAATGAGCAGTTCTTC
CDR3aa: CSVGAHNEQFF
v_gene: TRBV29-1
d_gene: .
abundance: .
j_gene: TRBJ2-1

CDR3nt: TGTGCCAGCAGTTACTACGGGCAGGCGTATGGCTACACCTTC
CDR3aa: CASSYYGQAYGYTF
v_gene: TRBV6-2/TRBV6-3
d_gene: .
abundance: once
j_gene: TRBJ1-2

CDR3nt: TGCAGTGCTAGTATGGAGGATGAGCAGTTCTTC
CDR3aa: CSASMEDEQFF
v_gene: TRBV20-1
d_gene: .
abundance: .
j_gene: TRBJ2-1

CDR3nt: TGTGCCAGTAGTACCGGGACTAGCGGGAGGCGGACCGTCTCCTACAATGAGCAGTTCTTC
CDR3aa: CASSTGTSGRRTVSYNEQFF
v_gene: TRBV19
d_gene: TRBD2
abundance: few
j_gene: TRBJ2-1

CDR3nt: TGCGCCAGCAGCTTGGGGGGCCTGTTAGCGGGAGTACGAGAGCAGTTCTTC
CDR3aa: CASSLGGLLAGVREQFF
v_gene: TRBV5-1
d_gene: TRBD2
abundance: .
j_gene: TRBJ2-1

CDR3nt: TGTGCCAGCAGCAACGCAAGAGATACGCAGTATTTT
CDR3aa: CASSNARDTQYF
v_gene: TRBV27
d_gene: .
abundance: .
j_gene: TRBJ2-3

CDR3nt: TGTGCCAGCAGCGCACGGCCGACCTACGAGCAGTACTTC
CDR3aa: CASSARPTYEQYF
v_gene: TRBV7-2
d_gene: .
abundance: many
j_gene: TRBJ2-7

CDR3nt: TGTGCCAGCAGAAACGGACCGGCGGGTACTGAAGCTTTCTTT
CDR3aa: CASRNGPAGTEAFF
v_gene: TRBV7-3
d_gene: .
abundance: many
j_gene: TRBJ1-1

CDR3nt: TGTGCCAGCACTAGGACTAGGATGGGCGAGCAGTACTTC
CDR3aa: CASTRTRMGEQYF
v_gene: TRBV2
d_gene: TRBD2
abundance: few
j_gene: TRBJ2-7

CDR3nt: TGTGCCAGCAGTTTAACCTTTAGCGGGAGCTCCTACGAGCAGTACTTC
CDR3aa: CASSLTFSGSSYEQYF
v_gene: TRBV6-2/TRBV6-3
d_gene: TRBD2
abundance: many
j_gene: TRBJ2-7

CDR3nt: TGTGCCAGCAGTCCTACGGGACTAGCGTTGAATGAGCAGTTCTTC
CDR3aa: CASSPTGLALNEQFF
v_gene: TRBV28
d_gene: TRBD2
abundance: many
j_gene: TRBJ2-1

CDR3nt: TGTGCCAGCAGTTGGACCGGTCGTGGGGACCCTAACTATGGCTACACCTTC
CDR3aa: CASSWTGRGDPNYGYTF
v_gene: TRBV12-3/TRBV12-4
d_gene: .
abundance: .
j_gene: TRBJ1-2

CDR3nt: TGTGCCAGCAGTTTGCCCGCGCCCGCCGACTACGAGCAGTACTTC
CDR3aa: CASSLPAPADYEQYF
v_gene: TRBV28
d_gene: .
abundance: few
j_gene: TRBJ2-7

CDR3nt: TGTGCCAGCAGCTTAGGCTCGCTCACAGATACGCAGTATTTT
CDR3aa: CASSLGSLTDTQYF
v_gene: TRBV7-9
d_gene: .
abundance: .
j_gene: TRBJ2-3

CDR3nt: TGTGCCAGCAGCACCTCGACTGGAAGCTCCTACGAGCAGTACTTC
CDR3aa: CASSTSTGSSYEQYF
v_gene: TRBV11-2
d_gene: .
abundance: few
j_gene: TRBJ2-7

CDR3nt: TGCGCCAGCAGTGCGGGGCTCGAGCAGTACTTC
CDR3aa: CASSAGLEQYF
v_gene: TRBV10-2
d_gene: .
abundance: .
j_gene: TRBJ2-7

CDR3nt: TGTGCCAGCAGCTTGTGGATGGGGGATGAAAAACTGTTTTTT
CDR3aa: CASSLWMGDEKLFF
v_gene: TRBV5-4
d_gene: .
abundance: few
j_gene: TRBJ1-4

CDR3nt: TGTGCCAGCAGCTTTCAGGGGGGAGGGGAGACCCAGTACTTC
CDR3aa: CASSFQGGGETQYF
v_gene: TRBV7-2
d_gene: .
abundance: many
j_gene: TRBJ2-5

CDR3nt: TGTGCCAGCAGCTTAGAGGTAGCGGGAGGGCGGGACGAGCAGTACTTC
CDR3aa: CASSLEVAGGRDEQYF
v_gene: TRBV7-2
d_gene: TRBD2
abundance: few
j_gene: TRBJ2-7

CDR3nt: TGTGCCAGCAGCTTAGCACTAGCGGGAGGCGAGCAGTACTTC
CDR3aa: CASSLALAGGEQYF
v_gene: TRBV11-2
d_gene: TRBD2
abundance: .
j_gene: TRBJ2-7

CDR3nt: TGTGCCAGCAGCATAGCGGGAGCAGGTCGGGAGACCCAGTACTTC
CDR3aa: CASSIAGAGRETQYF
v_gene: TRBV6-5
d_gene: TRBD2
abundance: few
j_gene: TRBJ2-5

CDR3nt: TGTGCCAGCAGCCTCAGCAGGAACACCGGGGAGCTGTTTTTT
CDR3aa: CASSLSRNTGELFF
v_gene: TRBV3-1
d_gene: .
abundance: few
j_gene: TRBJ2-2

CDR3nt: TGTGCCAGCAGCTTATCGGTTAGCCTGAGGACTGAAGCTTTCTTT
CDR3aa: CASSLSVSLRTEAFF
v_gene: TRBV5-5
d_gene: .
abundance: few
j_gene: TRBJ1-1

CDR3nt: TGTGCCAGCAGCCAACTTGGGACAGGGCTTGGCTACACCTTC
CDR3aa: CASSQLGTGLGYTF
v_gene: TRBV4-2
d_gene: TRBD1
abundance: few
j_gene: TRBJ1-2

CDR3nt: TGTGCCAGCAGTTTTCGGACGGGAGGGCCCTACGAGCAGTACTTC
CDR3aa: CASSFRTGGPYEQYF
v_gene: TRBV12-3/TRBV12-4
d_gene: TRBD2
abundance: few
j_gene: TRBJ2-7

CDR3nt: TGTGCCAGCAGCTTAGAGGGAGCCTCTGGAAACACCATATATTTT
CDR3aa: CASSLEGASGNTIYF
v_gene: TRBV7-9
d_gene: .
abundance: few
j_gene: TRBJ1-3

CDR3nt: TGTGCCAGCAGACAGGGGGGCAACGAGCAGTACTTC
CDR3aa: CASRQGGNEQYF
v_gene: TRBV7-8
d_gene: TRBD1
abundance: .
j_gene: TRBJ2-7

CDR3nt: TGTGCCAGTAAGTCTCGCGAGGGGATCTCCTACGAGCAGTACTTC
CDR3aa: CASKSREGISYEQYF
v_gene: TRBV19
d_gene: .
abundance: few
j_gene: TRBJ2-7

CDR3nt: TGTGCCAGCAGCCCAGGACTAGCGGGAGTTTCAGATACGCAGTATTTT
CDR3aa: CASSPGLAGVSDTQYF
v_gene: TRBV7-3
d_gene: TRBD2
abundance: many
j_gene: TRBJ2-3

CDR3nt: TGTGCCAGCAGCTCCGCTTTGGACTCTCATAGCAATCAGCCCCAGCATTTT
CDR3aa: CASSSALDSHSNQPQHF
v_gene: TRBV11-2
d_gene: .
abundance: few
j_gene: TRBJ1-5

CDR3nt: TGCAGTGCTAGCCGTGACCAAGAGACCCAGTACTTC
CDR3aa: CSASRDQETQYF
v_gene: TRBV20-1
d_gene: .
abundance: few
j_gene: TRBJ2-5

CDR3nt: TGTGCCAGCAGGTTGCCGTCCCACAATGAGCAGTTCTTC
CDR3aa: CASRLPSHNEQFF
v_gene: TRBV5-4
d_gene: .
abundance: .
j_gene: TRBJ2-1

CDR3nt: TGTGCCAGCAGTGAGCCGACTAGCGGGAGGGCCTCCTACAATGAGCAGTTCTTC
CDR3aa: CASSEPTSGRASYNEQFF
v_gene: TRBV6-1
d_gene: TRBD2
abundance: .
j_gene: TRBJ2-1

CDR3nt: TGTGCCAGCAGCAAAGAAAAGGACAAACTCTACGAGCAGTACTTC
CDR3aa: CASSKEKDKLYEQYF
v_gene: TRBV21-1
d_gene: .
abundance: .
j_gene: TRBJ2-7

CDR3nt: TGTGCCAGCAGTGAACTAGCGGGCTCCTACAATGAGCAGTTCTTC
CDR3aa: CASSELAGSYNEQFF
v_gene: TRBV6-1
d_gene: TRBD2
abundance: .
j_gene: TRBJ2-1

CDR3nt: TGTGCCAGCAGTTACGAGGCAGCCCTAGGCAAAAACATTCAGTACTTC
CDR3aa: CASSYEAALGKNIQYF
v_gene: TRBV6-2/TRBV6-3
d_gene: .
abundance: .
j_gene: TRBJ2-4

CDR3nt: TGCAGTGCCCTTATCGCGACTAATGAAAAACTGTTTTTT
CDR3aa: CSALIATNEKLFF
v_gene: TRBV20-1
d_gene: .
abundance: many
j_gene: TRBJ1-4

CDR3nt: TGTGCCAGCAGCTTAGTGAGAACAGATACGCAGTATTTT
CDR3aa: CASSLVRTDTQYF
v_gene: TRBV13
d_gene: .
abundance: many
j_gene: TRBJ2-3

CDR3nt: TGTGCCAGCAGTTTATTCTGGACTAGCGGACCTTACGAGCAGTACTTC
CDR3aa: CASSLFWTSGPYEQYF
v_gene: TRBV27
d_gene: TRBD2
abundance: many
j_gene: TRBJ2-7

CDR3nt: TGTGCCAGCAGTCGCGACCGGGGACAAGGGGAGCTGTTTTTT
CDR3aa: CASSRDRGQGELFF
v_gene: TRBV2
d_gene: .
abundance: few
j_gene: TRBJ2-2

CDR3nt: TGTGCCAGCAGTGACGGGACAGATAATTCACCCCTCCACTTT
CDR3aa: CASSDGTDNSPLHF
v_gene: TRBV6-1
d_gene: TRBD1
abundance: few
j_gene: TRBJ1-6

CDR3nt: TGTGCCAGCAGCATCCGGGGGCAGAACACCTTC
CDR3aa: CASSIRGQNTF
v_gene: TRBV12-3/TRBV12-4
d_gene: .
abundance: many
j_gene: TRBJ1-2

CDR3nt: TGTGCCACCCACTCCGGGACTAGCCTCCCAGCCAAAAACATTCAGTACTTC
CDR3aa: CATHSGTSLPAKNIQYF
v_gene: TRBV6-2/TRBV6-3
d_gene: TRBD2
abundance: many
j_gene: TRBJ2-4

CDR3nt: TGCGCCAGCAGTCCCTCCGGGACAGAGCTCTACGAGCAGTACTTC
CDR3aa: CASSPSGTELYEQYF
v_gene: TRBV5-1
d_gene: TRBD1
abundance: .
j_gene: TRBJ2-7

CDR3nt: TGTGCCAGCAGCCTCATGACTGCGAACACCGGGGAGCTGTTTTTT
CDR3aa: CASSLMTANTGELFF
v_gene: TRBV14
d_gene: .
abundance: few
j_gene: TRBJ2-2

CDR3nt: TGCGCCAGCAGCTTGTTTAGCGGGATAGGACTAGAGACCCAGTACTTC
CDR3aa: CASSLFSGIGLETQYF
v_gene: TRBV5-1
d_gene: TRBD2
abundance: .
j_gene: TRBJ2-5

CDR3nt: TGCGCCAGCAGTCAATACTGGGGGCAGGGGCGCAATCAGCCCCAGCATTTT
CDR3aa: CASSQYWGQGRNQPQHF
v_gene: TRBV23-1
d_gene: .
abundance: few
j_gene: TRBJ1-5

CDR3nt: TGTGCCAGCAGTTTACAAGAAACCCTCCACTTT
CDR3aa: CASSLQETLHF
v_gene: TRBV12-3/TRBV12-4
d_gene: .
abundance: few
j_gene: TRBJ1-6

CDR3nt: TGCAGTACCGACGGGGGGCCAGAAGGTGAAAAACTGTTTTTT
CDR3aa: CSTDGGPEGEKLFF
v_gene: TRBV20-1
d_gene: .
abundance: many
j_gene: TRBJ1-4

CDR3nt: TGTGCCAGCAGCGATAGCGGGAGGGAGGGCGAGCAGTACTTC
CDR3aa: CASSDSGREGEQYF
v_gene: TRBV12-3/TRBV12-4
d_gene: TRBD2
abundance: .
j_gene: TRBJ2-7

CDR3nt: TGTGCCAGCAGTTTTTTAGGGAATAGCAATCAGCCCCAGCATTTT
CDR3aa: CASSFLGNSNQPQHF
v_gene: TRBV27
d_gene: .
abundance: .
j_gene: TRBJ1-5

CDR3nt: TGTGCCAGCAGCCAGAAGGGACGGTACAATGAGCAGTTCTTC
CDR3aa: CASSQKGRYNEQFF
v_gene: TRBV14
d_gene: .
abundance: .
j_gene: TRBJ2-1

CDR3nt: TGCGCCAGCAGAAGACAGACTACAGGGGAATCTTCACCCCTCCACTTT
CDR3aa: CASRRQTTGESSPLHF
v_gene: TRBV5-1
d_gene: TRBD1
abundance: .
j_gene: TRBJ1-6

CDR3nt: TGCAGTGCTAGAGATATAGGTAGCGGCCGATTTAATGAGCAGTTCTTC
CDR3aa: CSARDIGSGRFNEQFF
v_gene: TRBV20-1
d_gene: .
abundance: many
j_gene: TRBJ2-1

CDR3nt: TGTGCCATCAGTGACCCGCGGGGGGCCAGCACAGATACGCAGTATTTT
CDR3aa: CAISDPRGASTDTQYF
v_gene: TRBV10-3
d_gene: TRBD2
abundance: few
j_gene: TRBJ2-3

CDR3nt: TGTGCCATCAGCCCAGGGACAGGGGGAATGAACACTGAAGCTTTCTTT
CDR3aa: CAISPGTGGMNTEAFF
v_gene: TRBV10-3
d_gene: TRBD1
abundance: .
j_gene: TRBJ1-1

CDR3nt: TGTGCCAGCAGACGAGGGGGGGGATTTTATGACCAAGAGACCCAGTACTTC
CDR3aa: CASRRGGGFYDQETQYF
v_gene: TRBV27
d_gene: .
abundance: .
j_gene: TRBJ2-5